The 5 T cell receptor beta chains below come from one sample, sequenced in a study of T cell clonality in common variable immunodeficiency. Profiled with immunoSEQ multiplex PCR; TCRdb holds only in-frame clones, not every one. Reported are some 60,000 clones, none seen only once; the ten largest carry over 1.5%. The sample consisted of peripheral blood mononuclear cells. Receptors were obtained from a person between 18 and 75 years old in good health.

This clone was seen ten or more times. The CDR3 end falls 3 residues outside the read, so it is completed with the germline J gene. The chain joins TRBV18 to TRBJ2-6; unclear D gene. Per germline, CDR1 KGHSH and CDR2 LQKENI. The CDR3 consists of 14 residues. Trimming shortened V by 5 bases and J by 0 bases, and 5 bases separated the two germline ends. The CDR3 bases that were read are TGTGCCAGCTCATTATCCTCTGGGGCCAACGTC. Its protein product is CASSLSSGANV. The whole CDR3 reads CASSLSSGANVLTF.

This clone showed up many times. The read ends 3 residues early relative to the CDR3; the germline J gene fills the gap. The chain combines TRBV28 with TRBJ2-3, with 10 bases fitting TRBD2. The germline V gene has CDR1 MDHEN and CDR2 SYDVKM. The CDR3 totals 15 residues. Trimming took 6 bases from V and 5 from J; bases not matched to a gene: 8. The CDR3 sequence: CASSLAGGRLDTQYF. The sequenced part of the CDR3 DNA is TGTGCCAGCAGCTTAGCGGGAGGAAGGTTAGATACG.

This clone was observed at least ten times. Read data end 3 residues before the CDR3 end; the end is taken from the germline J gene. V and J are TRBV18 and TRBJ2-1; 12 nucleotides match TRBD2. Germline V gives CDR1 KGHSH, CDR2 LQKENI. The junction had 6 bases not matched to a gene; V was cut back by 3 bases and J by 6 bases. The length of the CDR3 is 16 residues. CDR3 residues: CASSPRLAGDGNEQFF. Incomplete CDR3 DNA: TGTGCCAGCTCACCCCGACTAGCGGGGGATGGCAATGAG.

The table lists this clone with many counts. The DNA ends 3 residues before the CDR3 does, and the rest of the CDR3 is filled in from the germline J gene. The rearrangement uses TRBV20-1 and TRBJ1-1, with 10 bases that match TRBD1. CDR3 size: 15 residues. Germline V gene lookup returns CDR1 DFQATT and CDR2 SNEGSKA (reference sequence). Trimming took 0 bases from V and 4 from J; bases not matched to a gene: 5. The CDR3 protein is CSARDSTGGLTEAFF. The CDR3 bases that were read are TGCAGTGCTAGAGATTCGACAGGGGGCCTCACTGAA.

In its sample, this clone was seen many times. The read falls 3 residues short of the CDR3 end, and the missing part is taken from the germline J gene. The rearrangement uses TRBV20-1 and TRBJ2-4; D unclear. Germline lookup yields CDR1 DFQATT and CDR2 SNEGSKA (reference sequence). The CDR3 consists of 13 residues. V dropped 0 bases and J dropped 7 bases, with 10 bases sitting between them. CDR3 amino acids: CSAREVAANIQYF. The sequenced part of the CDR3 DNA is TGCAGTGCTAGAGAGGTGGCGGCGAACATT.